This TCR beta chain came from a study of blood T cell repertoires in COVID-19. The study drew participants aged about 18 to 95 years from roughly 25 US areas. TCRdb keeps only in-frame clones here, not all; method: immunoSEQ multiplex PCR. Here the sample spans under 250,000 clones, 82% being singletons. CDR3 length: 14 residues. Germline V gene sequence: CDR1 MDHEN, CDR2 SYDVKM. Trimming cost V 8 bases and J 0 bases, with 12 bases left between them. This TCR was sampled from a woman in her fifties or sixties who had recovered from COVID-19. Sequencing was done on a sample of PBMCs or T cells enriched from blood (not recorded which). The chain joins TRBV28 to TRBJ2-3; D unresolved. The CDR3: CASGRKVSTDTQYF. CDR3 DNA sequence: TGTGCCAGCGGCAGGAAGGTTAGCACAGATACGCAGTATTTT.